A single sample is the source of the 13 T cell receptor beta chains below, sequenced in a study of T cells after yellow fever vaccination. TCRdb analysed the 5' RACE reads with MiXCR anew, one entry per CDR3 protein. This repertoire shows about 63,000 distinct CDR3 sequences, 7.4% found once; its top ten account for approximately 34%. Sequenced here: CD8+ T cells sorted from PBMCs, sampled 15 days after the yellow fever booster vaccination. All receptors come from a young man who received the YFV17D yellow fever vaccine.

This clonotype has at least ten counts. CDR3 sequence: CASVRADNTGELFF. CDR3 nucleotides: TGTGCCAGCGTGAGGGCGGATAACACCGGGGAGCTGTTTTTT. V is TRBV7-9 and J is TRBJ2-2; TRBD2 might be the D (5 bases). Germline loops: CDR1 SEHNR, CDR2 FQNEAQ (reference sequence). The CDR3 contains 14 residues. Trimming shortened V by 8 bases and J by 2 bases, and 12 bases separated the two germline ends.

This clonotype came up many times. The J gene is TRBJ1-2, the V gene TRBV7-2; no reliable D call. The V gene's germline CDR1 is SGHTA and CDR2 FQGNSA. The CDR3 covers 12 residues. V dropped 1 base and J dropped 4 bases, with 4 bases sitting between them. CDR3 DNA: TGTGCCAGCAGCTTAGGCGTCTATGGCTACACCTTC. It codes for CASSLGVYGYTF.

This clonotype was detected only a few times. V usage is TRBV20-1 and J usage is TRBJ2-1; D not resolved. CDR1 DFQATT and CDR2 SNEGSKA come from the germline V gene (reference sequence). The CDR3 length is 18 residues. The ends were cut back, 4 bases at V and 5 bases at J, with 27 bases in the middle. The CDR3 is CSAKGHGREPWRNNEQFF. The CDR3, as DNA: TGCAGTGCTAAAGGGCACGGGCGCGAACCGTGGAGAAACAATGAGCAGTTCTTC.

This clonotype was picked up many times. The chain uses TRBV6-2 or TRBV6-3 and TRBJ2-1; D possibly corresponds to TRBD2 (5 bases). In germline, CDR1 is MNHEY, CDR2 SVGEGT. CDR3 length equals 13 residues. Between the trimmed V and J ends, which lost 6 bases and 4 bases, there was a span of 10 bases. CDR3: CASSQDFYNEQFF. The CDR3 region has the DNA TGTGCCAGCAGCCAGGACTTTTACAATGAGCAGTTCTTC.

This clonotype was picked up many times. V and J are TRBV19 and TRBJ2-1; D remains unclear. With 0 bases removed from V and 7 bases from J, the gap between germline ends came to 7 bases. CDR1 is LNHDA, CDR2 SQIVND, per germline (reference sequence). CDR3 size: 13 residues. In DNA, the CDR3 is TGTGCCAGTAGTATAGATCTGGGGAATGAGCAGTTCTTC. Amino acid sequence: CASSIDLGNEQFF.

This clonotype was counted ten times or more. The rearrangement uses TRBV4-3 and TRBJ2-3; 8 bases line up with TRBD2. Germline V gene data show CDR1 as LGHNA and CDR2 as YSLEER. Trimming removed 4 bases from V and 3 bases from J; junction bases left unmatched: 9. This CDR3 spans 16 amino acids. CDR3 coding DNA: TGCGCCAGCAGCCCCGGACTAGCAGAACTTACAGATACGCAGTATTTT. It is translated as CASSPGLAELTDTQYF.

This clonotype came up many times. This rearrangement joins TRBV7-6 to TRBJ2-1; TRBD2 is a possible D gene (5 bases). This CDR3 has 11 residues. V lost 4 bases, J lost 10 bases, and 8 bases lay in between. Germline V gene lookup returns CDR1 SGHVS and CDR2 FNYEAQ. CDR3 region: CASSSREEQFF. As DNA, the CDR3 is TGTGCCAGCAGCTCGAGGGAAGAGCAGTTCTTC.

The sample holds many counts of this clonotype. The CDR3 DNA follows: TGCGCCAGCAGCCAAGAGTCTAGCGGTGCCTACGAGCAGTACTTC. This gives the protein CASSQESSGAYEQYF. The V and J genes are TRBV4-3 and TRBJ2-7; 7 nucleotides align to TRBD2. The length of the CDR3 is 15 residues. The germline V gene encodes CDR1 LGHNA and CDR2 YSLEER. After removal of 0 bases from V and 2 bases from J, the junction contained 4 bases not matched to a gene.

In its sample, this clonotype was seen many times. V is TRBV29-1 and J is TRBJ1-2, with 10 bases that match TRBD1. The CDR3 runs 13 residues. The germline gives CDR1 SQVTM, CDR2 ANQGSEA. The V gene end was trimmed by 7 bases and the J gene end by 4 bases; junction bases not matched to a gene: 6. The CDR3 sequence is CSDRDRGAYGYTF. CDR3 DNA: TGCAGCGACCGGGACAGGGGAGCCTATGGCTACACCTTC.

This clonotype was seen repeatedly, ten times or more. A read error may produce the germline difference seen at one junction end. This rearrangement joins TRBV2 to TRBJ2-7, with D possibly TRBD1 on 5 matching bases. The CDR3 contains 12 residues. Germline CDR1 reads SNHLY; CDR2 reads FYNNEI. The CDR3 loop is CASTVDTYGQYF. For the CDR3, the DNA is TGTGCCAGCACCGTGGACACCTACGGGCAGTACTTC.

This clonotype occurred many times. This chain links TRBV6-5 with TRBJ2-5; the D gene is possibly TRBD1 (6 bases). V lost 4 bases to trimming and J lost 9 bases, with 15 bases between them. CDR1 is MNHEY and CDR2 is SVGAGI in the germline V gene. The CDR3 has 13 amino acids. CDR3 DNA: TGTGCCAGCAGTTCAGGACAGCAATGGGCCCAGTACTTC. Its translation is CASSSGQQWAQYF.

This clonotype was seen a handful of times. This rearrangement joins TRBV4-2 to TRBJ2-3, with D possibly TRBD1 on 6 matching bases. Trimming took 1 base from V and 3 from J, leaving 14 bases between them. This CDR3 has 16 amino acids. CDR1 is LGHNA, CDR2 YNFKEQ, per germline. Here the CDR3 DNA reads TGTGCCAGCAGCCAAGGCCCAGGGGACGATACAGATACGCAGTATTTT. Its translation: CASSQGPGDDTDTQYF.

This clonotype was seen ten or more times. V gene TRBV23-1 combines with J gene TRBJ2-1; D is perhaps TRBD1 (5 bases). TRBV23-1 is treated as an ORF (open reading frame) with a function not yet certain. The CDR3 sequence is 16 residues long. Trimming removed 4 bases at V and 5 bases at J, with 18 bases between. The CDR3 region has the DNA TGCGCCAGCAGTCCCATCCCCCCTTCCAGGGACAATGAGCAGTTCTTC. This encodes CASSPIPPSRDNEQFF.